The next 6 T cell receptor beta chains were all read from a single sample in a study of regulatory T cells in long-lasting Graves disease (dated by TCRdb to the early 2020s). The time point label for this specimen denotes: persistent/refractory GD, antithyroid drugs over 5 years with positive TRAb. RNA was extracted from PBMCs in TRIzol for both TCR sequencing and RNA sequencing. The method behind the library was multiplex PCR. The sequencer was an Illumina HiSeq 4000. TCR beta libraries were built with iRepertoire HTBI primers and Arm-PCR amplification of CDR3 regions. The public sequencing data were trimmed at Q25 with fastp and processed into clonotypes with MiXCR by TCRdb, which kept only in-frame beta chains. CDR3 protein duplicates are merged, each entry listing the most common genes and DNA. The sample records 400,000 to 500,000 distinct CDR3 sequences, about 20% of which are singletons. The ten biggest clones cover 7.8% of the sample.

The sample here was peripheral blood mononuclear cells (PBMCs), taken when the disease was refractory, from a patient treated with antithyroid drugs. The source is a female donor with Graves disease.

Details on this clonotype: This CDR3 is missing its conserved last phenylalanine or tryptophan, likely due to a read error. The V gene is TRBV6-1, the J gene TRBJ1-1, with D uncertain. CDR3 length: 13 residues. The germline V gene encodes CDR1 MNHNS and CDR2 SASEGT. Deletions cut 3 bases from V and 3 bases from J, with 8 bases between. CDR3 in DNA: TGTGCCAGCAGTGAGAGCGGGTACACTGAAGCTTTCCTT. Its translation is CASSESGYTEAFL.

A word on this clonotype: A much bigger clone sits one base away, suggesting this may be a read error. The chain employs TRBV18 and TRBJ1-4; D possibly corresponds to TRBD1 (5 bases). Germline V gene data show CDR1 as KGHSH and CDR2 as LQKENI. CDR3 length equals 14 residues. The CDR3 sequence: CVSSPGEPYEKLFF. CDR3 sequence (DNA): TGTGTCAGCTCACCGGGGGAGCCTTACGAAAAACTGTTTTTT.

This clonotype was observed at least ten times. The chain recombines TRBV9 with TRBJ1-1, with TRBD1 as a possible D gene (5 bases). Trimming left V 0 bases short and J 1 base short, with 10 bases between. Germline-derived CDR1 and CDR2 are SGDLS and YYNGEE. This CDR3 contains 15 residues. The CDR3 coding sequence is TGTGCCAGCAGCGTAGGAGAAGGGGAGAACACTGAAGCTTTCTTT. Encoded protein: CASSVGEGENTEAFF.

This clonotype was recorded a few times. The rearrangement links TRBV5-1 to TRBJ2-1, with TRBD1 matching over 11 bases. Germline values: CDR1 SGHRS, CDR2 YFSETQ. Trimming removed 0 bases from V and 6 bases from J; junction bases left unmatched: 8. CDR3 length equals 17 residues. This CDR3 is CASSLAGGQGAFNEQFF. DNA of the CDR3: TGCGCCAGCAGCTTGGCGGGCGGACAGGGGGCCTTCAATGAGCAGTTCTTC.

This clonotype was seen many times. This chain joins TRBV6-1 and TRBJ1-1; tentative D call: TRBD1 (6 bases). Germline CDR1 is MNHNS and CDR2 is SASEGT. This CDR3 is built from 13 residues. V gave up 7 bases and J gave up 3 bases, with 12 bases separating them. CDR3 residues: CASKGELDTEAFF. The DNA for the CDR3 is TGTGCCAGCAAGGGGGAATTGGACACTGAAGCTTTCTTT.

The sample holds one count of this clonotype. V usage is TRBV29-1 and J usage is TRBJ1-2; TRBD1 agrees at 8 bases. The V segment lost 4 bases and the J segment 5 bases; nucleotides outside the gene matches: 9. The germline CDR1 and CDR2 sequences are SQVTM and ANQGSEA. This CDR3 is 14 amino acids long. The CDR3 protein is CSVGGETGVYGYTF. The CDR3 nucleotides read TGCAGCGTTGGAGGGGAGACAGGGGTTTATGGCTACACCTTC. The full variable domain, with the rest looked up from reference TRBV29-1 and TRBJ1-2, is SAVISQKPSRDICQRGTSLTIQCQVDSQVTMMFWYRQQPGQSLTLIATANQGSEATYESGFVIDKFPISRPNLTFSTLTVSNMSPEDSSIYLCSVGGETGVYGYTFGSGTRLTVV.